The clone carrying this TCR beta chain was counted at least ten times. Its antigen is not known. Library construction for TCR beta used iRepertoire HTBI primers and Arm-PCR of CDR3 regions. Via MiXCR, TCRdb re-called the multiplex PCR reads, giving one row per CDR3 protein. The repertoire holds around 460,000 distinct CDR3 sequences, with about 22% as singletons. The V end was cut by 7 bases, the J end by 0 bases, with 15 bases between. The CDR3 runs 14 residues. Germline V gene data show CDR1 as SQVTM and CDR2 as ANQGSEA. Time point noted: persistent/refractory GD, antithyroid drugs over 5 years with positive TRAb. Scientists built the TCR library using RNA that was extracted from PBMCs. With EDTA tubes as the receptacles, approximately 10 milliliters of peripheral blood were drawn. The sample belongs to a study of regulatory T cells in long-lasting Graves disease. Background on the study: Graves' disease counted as persistent after over 5 years of antithyroid drugs with positive TSH receptor antibodies.

Study-level points and caveats: In persistent patients, shared public clonotypes (roughly 3,000) outnumbered those in new patients (about 1,000).

V is TRBV29-1 and J is TRBJ1-1, with D unresolved. This TCR came from a female donor with Graves disease. The source was peripheral blood mononuclear cells (PBMCs), collected when the disease was refractory, from a patient treated with antithyroid drugs. Here the CDR3 reads CSAFREPLNTEAFF. The CDR3 bases are TGCAGCGCGTTTCGAGAACCGTTGAACACTGAAGCTTTCTTT.